A selection of T cell receptor beta chains follows, all from one sample in a study of blood T cell repertoires in COVID-19. The assay was immunoSEQ multiplex PCR, and TCRdb's table has in-frame clones only and misses some. This table holds a few hundred thousand clones, about nine tenths found once. Input material: peripheral blood. The receptors here all came from a woman in her forties who had recovered from COVID-19. CDR3s include the opening cysteine and the closing phenylalanine or tryptophan. A D gene is named only where the DNA matches it firmly. Only some rows state a clone size, as once, few, many or a class for expanded clones.

d_gene,j_gene,abundance,v_gene,CDR3nt,CDR3aa
NA,TRBJ2-1,NA,TRBV3-1/TRBV3-2,TGTGCCAGCAGCCCGATCGGGAGCTCCTACAATGAGCAGTTCTTC,CASSPIGSSYNEQFF
NA,TRBJ1-1,NA,TRBV6-5,TGTGCCAGCAGTTTACGAGGGGGGGGAGCTTTCTTT,CASSLRGGGAFF
NA,TRBJ2-7,NA,TRBV18,TGTGCCAGCTCCGGGGGACTCCATGAGGTCTACGAGCAGTACTTC,CASSGGLHEVYEQYF
NA,TRBJ2-6,NA,TRBV29-1,TGCAGCGTGTCCTCCGGGGCCAACGTCCTGACTTTC,CSVSSGANVLTF
NA,TRBJ2-7,once,TRBV3-1/TRBV3-2,TGTGCCAGCAGCCTAGCGTGGGGCTACGAGCAGTACTTC,CASSLAWGYEQYF
NA,TRBJ1-1,NA,TRBV27,TGTGCCAGCAGTGCCCCAGGGGTCCCGAACACTGAAGCTTTCTTT,CASSAPGVPNTEAFF
TRBD2,TRBJ2-2,NA,TRBV11-2,TGTGCCAGCAGCTGGCTAGCGGGAGGGGACACCGGGGAGCTGTTTTTT,CASSWLAGGDTGELFF
NA,TRBJ2-7,NA,TRBV7-2,TGTGCCAGCAGCTTTCGGGGGGAGCAGTACTTC,CASSFRGEQYF
NA,TRBJ2-7,NA,TRBV11-2,TGTGCCAGCAGCTTAGATCGAGGAACCTACGAGCAGTACTTC,CASSLDRGTYEQYF
NA,TRBJ1-5,NA,TRBV5-4,TGTGCCAGCAGCGAGGACATGGTAGGGCCCCAGCATTTT,CASSEDMVGPQHF
TRBD2,TRBJ2-3,NA,TRBV18,TGTGCCAGCTCACCAAGGGAGGGGAGCACAGATACGCAGTATTTT,CASSPREGSTDTQYF
NA,TRBJ2-1,NA,TRBV7-2,TGTGCCAGCAGCTTAGACCGATCGGTCAATGAGCAGTTCTTC,CASSLDRSVNEQFF
TRBD1,TRBJ1-2,once,TRBV28,TGTGCCAGCAGCCCGAGTCCCGGGACAGGGTGGGGCTCTGGCTACACCTTC,CASSPSPGTGWGSGYTF
TRBD2,TRBJ2-5,NA,TRBV5-6,TGTGCCAGCAGCTTGAATCGCGGGAGAAGGTACCAAGAGACCCAGTACTTC,CASSLNRGRRYQETQYF
NA,TRBJ2-1,once,TRBV24-1,TGTGCCACCAGCGTTCAGGGGATGGCTGAGCAGTTCTTC,CATSVQGMAEQFF
NA,TRBJ1-6,NA,TRBV27,TGTGCCAGCAGGGGTGGGAGCTCCTATAATTCACCCCTCCACTTT,CASRGGSSYNSPLHF
TRBD2,TRBJ2-1,NA,TRBV7-9,TGTGCCAGCAGCGACGATCGGACTAGCGGGAGGGTCCCCCACAATGAGCAGTTCTTC,CASSDDRTSGRVPHNEQFF
TRBD1,TRBJ1-2,NA,TRBV18,TGTGCCAGCTCACCTCGGGACAGCAACTATGGCTACACCTTC,CASSPRDSNYGYTF
TRBD1,TRBJ1-2,few,TRBV7-2,TGTGCCAGCAGCCCCCGTCCCTCCGGGACAGATATCTATGGCTACACCTTC,CASSPRPSGTDIYGYTF
TRBD2,TRBJ2-3,NA,TRBV10-1,TGCGCCAGCAGTGAGTCTGGCGGGAGTATAACAGATACGCAGTATTTT,CASSESGGSITDTQYF
TRBD1,TRBJ2-5,NA,TRBV5-4,TGTGCCAGCAGCTTGGGAGGACAGGGGGAAGAGACCCAGTACTTC,CASSLGGQGEETQYF
TRBD1,TRBJ2-5,NA,TRBV7-9,TGTGCCAGCAGCTTAACCGCGGGACAGGAGAAAGAGACCCAGTACTTC,CASSLTAGQEKETQYF
TRBD1,TRBJ2-5,NA,TRBV25-1,TGTGCCAGCAGTGATAGCCAAGGGACAGGGGGTGGATCAGAGACCCAGTACTTC,CASSDSQGTGGGSETQYF
NA,TRBJ1-2,NA,TRBV7-9,TGTGCCAGCAGCGAGGATGGACAGTTCTATGGCTACACCTTC,CASSEDGQFYGYTF
NA,TRBJ1-4,NA,TRBV6-6,TGTGCCAGCAGTTACGAGAGTCGGGAGGAAAAACTGTTTTTT,CASSYESREEKLFF
TRBD2,TRBJ2-3,NA,TRBV19,TGTGCCAGTAGCTCGGGACTAGCGGGAGAGTATTTT,CASSSGLAGEYF
TRBD1,TRBJ1-1,NA,TRBV3-1/TRBV3-2,TGTGCCAGCAGCCGGCCTCTTACGCCGGGACAGAGGAACACTGAAGCTTTCTTT,CASSRPLTPGQRNTEAFF
NA,TRBJ2-2,NA,TRBV2,TGTGCCAGCAGTGCGAACACCAACACCGGGGAGCTGTTTTTT,CASSANTNTGELFF
TRBD1,TRBJ1-6,NA,TRBV5-1,TGCGCCAGCAGCTTGCAGGGACAGGGGGCTGGGTCACCCCTCCACTTT,CASSLQGQGAGSPLHF
NA,TRBJ1-4,many,TRBV4-2,TGTGCCAGCAGCCAAACGACGGGGGGCACTAATGAAAAACTGTTTTTT,CASSQTTGGTNEKLFF
NA,TRBJ2-2,NA,TRBV9,TGTGCCAGCAGCGTCCCATCGAACACCGGGGAGCTGTTTTTT,CASSVPSNTGELFF
TRBD2,TRBJ2-1,NA,TRBV5-1,TGCGCCAGCAGCGAGGGACTACAGAACAATGAAGGGCAGTTCTTC,CASSEGLQNNEGQFF
TRBD2,TRBJ2-3,NA,TRBV5-1,TGCGCCAGCAGCAGACTAGCGGGGACCCCTGGCACAGATACGCAGTATTTT,CASSRLAGTPGTDTQYF
NA,TRBJ2-3,NA,TRBV15,TGTGCCAAACAGCCTGATTCCTCTCCGCAGTATTTT,CAKQPDSSPQYF
TRBD2,TRBJ2-5,NA,TRBV3-1/TRBV3-2,TGTGCCAGCACCTTGACTAGCGGTGGCTACGAGACCCAGTACTTC,CASTLTSGGYETQYF
NA,TRBJ2-7,once,TRBV3-1/TRBV3-2,TGTGCCAGCAGCCCCGAATCCTCTACAGGGTACGAGCAGTACTTC,CASSPESSTGYEQYF
TRBD2,TRBJ2-3,NA,TRBV5-1,TGCGCCGAGGGGAGCGGGAACCCCACAGATACGCAGTATTTT,CAEGSGNPTDTQYF
TRBD2,TRBJ2-1,NA,TRBV18,TGTGCCAGCTCACCGGGGACTAGCGGACTGATCAATGAGCAGTTCTTC,CASSPGTSGLINEQFF
NA,TRBJ2-1,NA,TRBV4-1,TGCGCCAGCAGCCAAGATGCGTTCTACAATGAGCAGTTCTTC,CASSQDAFYNEQFF
TRBD1,TRBJ2-1,NA,TRBV29-1,TGCAGCGCTAGACAGGGGAACGAGAATGAGCAGTTCTTC,CSARQGNENEQFF
NA,TRBJ2-1,NA,TRBV15,TGTGCCACCAGCAGAGGTCGCTTAGGCCTGGGCGCGGGGCACAATGAGCAGTTCTTC,CATSRGRLGLGAGHNEQFF
NA,TRBJ2-5,NA,TRBV12-3/TRBV12-4,TGTGCCAGCAGTCTTCAGGGTTTACAGACCCAGTACTTC,CASSLQGLQTQYF
TRBD2,TRBJ2-1,NA,TRBV6-1,TGTGCCAGCAGTGAGAGTGGGAGGGCCCGGAATGAGCAGTTCTTC,CASSESGRARNEQFF
NA,TRBJ2-5,NA,TRBV28,TGTGCCAGCAGTCCCCCCAGTGTTGAGACCCAGTACTTC,CASSPPSVETQYF
TRBD2,TRBJ2-2,NA,TRBV19,TGTGCCAGCACCAGCCTAGCGGGACACACCGGGGAGCTGTTTTTT,CASTSLAGHTGELFF